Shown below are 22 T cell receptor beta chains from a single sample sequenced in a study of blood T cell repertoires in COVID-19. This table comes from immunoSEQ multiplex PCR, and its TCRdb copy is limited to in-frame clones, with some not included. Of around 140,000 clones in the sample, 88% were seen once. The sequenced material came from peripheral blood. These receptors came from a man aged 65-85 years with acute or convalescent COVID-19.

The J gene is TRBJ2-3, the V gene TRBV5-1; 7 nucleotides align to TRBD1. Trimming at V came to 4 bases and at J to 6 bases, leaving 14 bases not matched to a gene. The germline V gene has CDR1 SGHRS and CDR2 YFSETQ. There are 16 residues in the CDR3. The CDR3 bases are TGCGCCAGCAGCCCCGTAGGGGGCGGATTCGCGGATACGCAGTATTTT. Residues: CASSPVGGGFADTQYF.

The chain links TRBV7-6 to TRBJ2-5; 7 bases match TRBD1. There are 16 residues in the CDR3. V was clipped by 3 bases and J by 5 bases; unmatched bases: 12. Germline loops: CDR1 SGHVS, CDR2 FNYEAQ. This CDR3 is CASSFGWDRRGETQYF. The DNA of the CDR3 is TGTGCCAGCAGCTTCGGTTGGGACAGAAGGGGCGAGACCCAGTACTTC.

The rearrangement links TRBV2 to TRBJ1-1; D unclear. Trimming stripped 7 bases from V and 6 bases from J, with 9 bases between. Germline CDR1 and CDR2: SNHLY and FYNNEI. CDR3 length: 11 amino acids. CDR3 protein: CASIGEAEAFF. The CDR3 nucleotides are TGTGCCAGCATCGGGGAGGCTGAAGCTTTCTTT.

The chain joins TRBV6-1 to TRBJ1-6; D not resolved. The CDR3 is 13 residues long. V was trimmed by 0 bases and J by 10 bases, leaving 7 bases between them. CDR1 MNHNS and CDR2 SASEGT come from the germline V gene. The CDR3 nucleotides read TGTGCCAGCAGTGAAGCCCAGCGCTCACCCCTCCACTTT. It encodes CASSEAQRSPLHF.

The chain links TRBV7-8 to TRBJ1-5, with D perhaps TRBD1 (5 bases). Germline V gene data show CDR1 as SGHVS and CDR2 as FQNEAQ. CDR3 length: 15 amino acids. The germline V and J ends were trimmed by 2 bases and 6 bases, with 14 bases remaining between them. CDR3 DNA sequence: TGTGCCAGCAGCTTATTTGGCAGGGCGGCTCAGCCCCAGCATTTT. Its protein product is CASSLFGRAAQPQHF.

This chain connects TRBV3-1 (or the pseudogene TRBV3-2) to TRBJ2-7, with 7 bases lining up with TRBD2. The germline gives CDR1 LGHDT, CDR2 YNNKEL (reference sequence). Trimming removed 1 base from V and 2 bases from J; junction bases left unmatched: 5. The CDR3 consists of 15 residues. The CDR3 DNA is TGTGCCAGCAGCCAAGGCGGGAGTTGGACCTACGAGCAGTACTTC. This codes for CASSQGGSWTYEQYF.

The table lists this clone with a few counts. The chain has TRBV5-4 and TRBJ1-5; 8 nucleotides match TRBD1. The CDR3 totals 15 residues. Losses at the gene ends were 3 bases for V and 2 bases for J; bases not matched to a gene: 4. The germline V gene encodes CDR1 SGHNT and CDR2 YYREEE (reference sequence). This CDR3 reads CASSSQGGGNQPQHF. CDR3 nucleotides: TGTGCCAGCAGCTCACAGGGGGGAGGCAATCAGCCCCAGCATTTT.

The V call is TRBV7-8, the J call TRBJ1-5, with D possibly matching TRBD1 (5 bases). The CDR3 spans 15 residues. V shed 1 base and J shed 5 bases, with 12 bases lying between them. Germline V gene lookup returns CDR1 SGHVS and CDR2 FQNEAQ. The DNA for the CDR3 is TGTGCCAGCAGCTTAGAAGGGGATAACCATCAGCCCCAGCATTTT. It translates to CASSLEGDNHQPQHF.

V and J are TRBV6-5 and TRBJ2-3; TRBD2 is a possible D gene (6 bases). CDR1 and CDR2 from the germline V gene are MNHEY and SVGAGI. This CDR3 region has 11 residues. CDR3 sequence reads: CADGGADTQYF. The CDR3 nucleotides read TGTGCTGACGGGGGTGCAGATACGCAGTATTTT.

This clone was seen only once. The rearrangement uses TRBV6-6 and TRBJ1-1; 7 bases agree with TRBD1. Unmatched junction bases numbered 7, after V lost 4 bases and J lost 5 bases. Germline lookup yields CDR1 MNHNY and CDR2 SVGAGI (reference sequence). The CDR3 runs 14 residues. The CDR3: CASSSQTGQTEAFF. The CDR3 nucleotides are TGTGCCAGCAGTTCCCAGACAGGGCAAACTGAAGCTTTCTTT.

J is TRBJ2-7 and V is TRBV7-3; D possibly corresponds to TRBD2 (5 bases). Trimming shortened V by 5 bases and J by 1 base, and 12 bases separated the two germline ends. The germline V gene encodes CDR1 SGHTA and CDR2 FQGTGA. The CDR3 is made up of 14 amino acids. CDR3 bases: TGTGCCAGCAGCCACGCCGGCGGGTCCTACGAGCAGTACTTC. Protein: CASSHAGGSYEQYF.

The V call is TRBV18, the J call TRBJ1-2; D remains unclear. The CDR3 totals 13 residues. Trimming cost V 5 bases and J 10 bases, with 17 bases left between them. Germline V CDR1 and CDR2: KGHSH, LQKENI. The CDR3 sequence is CASSDGPGVYYTF. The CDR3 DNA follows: TGTGCCAGCTCAGACGGCCCTGGAGTTTACTACACCTTC.

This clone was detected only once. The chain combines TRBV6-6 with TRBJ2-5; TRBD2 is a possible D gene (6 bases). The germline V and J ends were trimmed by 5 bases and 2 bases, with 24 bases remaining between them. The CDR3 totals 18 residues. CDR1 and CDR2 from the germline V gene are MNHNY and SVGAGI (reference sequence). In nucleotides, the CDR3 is TGTGCCAGCAGTCACGGTCTCGGGGTAGGAGGAGGGCAAGAGACCCAGTACTTC. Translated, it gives CASSHGLGVGGGQETQYF.

Written as DNA, the CDR3 is TGCGCCAGCAGAAGAGAGGGCCCTAACACTGAAGCTTTCTTT. It translates to CASRREGPNTEAFF. This chain uses TRBV5-1 with TRBJ1-1; D not resolved. This CDR3 has 14 residues. CDR1 SGHRS and CDR2 YFSETQ come from the germline V gene. Trimming pared 5 bases from V and 2 bases from J, leaving 13 bases between.

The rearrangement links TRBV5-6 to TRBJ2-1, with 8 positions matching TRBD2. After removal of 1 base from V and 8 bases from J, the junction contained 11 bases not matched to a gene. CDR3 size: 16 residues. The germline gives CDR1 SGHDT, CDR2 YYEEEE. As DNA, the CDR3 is TGTGCCAGCAGCTTGTGGGCGGGGGGCCGGGCGGATGAGCAGTTCTTC. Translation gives CASSLWAGGRADEQFF.

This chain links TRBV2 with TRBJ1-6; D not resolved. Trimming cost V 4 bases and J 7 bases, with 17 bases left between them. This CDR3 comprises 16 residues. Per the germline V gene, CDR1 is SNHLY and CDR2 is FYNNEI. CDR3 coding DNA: TGTGCCAGCAGTGGGGTTACGACGGGAGGCAATTCACCCCTCCACTTT. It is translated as CASSGVTTGGNSPLHF. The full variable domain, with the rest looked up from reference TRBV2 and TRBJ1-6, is EPEVTQTPSHQVTQMGQEVILRCVPISNHLYFYWYRQILGQKVEFLVSFYNNEISEKSEIFDDQFSVERPDGSNFTLKIRSTKLEDSAMYFCASSGVTTGGNSPLHFGNGTRLTVT.

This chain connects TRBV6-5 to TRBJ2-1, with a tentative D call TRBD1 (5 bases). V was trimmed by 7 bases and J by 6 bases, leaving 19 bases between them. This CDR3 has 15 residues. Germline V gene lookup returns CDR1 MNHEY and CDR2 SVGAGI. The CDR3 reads CASKLQAISSNEQFF. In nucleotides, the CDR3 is TGTGCCAGCAAACTACAGGCCATTAGTAGCAATGAGCAGTTCTTC.

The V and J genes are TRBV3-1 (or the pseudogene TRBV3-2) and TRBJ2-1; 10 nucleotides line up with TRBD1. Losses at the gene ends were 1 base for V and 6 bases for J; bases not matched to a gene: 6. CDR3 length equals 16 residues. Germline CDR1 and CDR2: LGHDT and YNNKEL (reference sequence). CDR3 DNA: TGTGCCAGCAGCCAAGCCGGGACAGGGGTCTCCAATGAGCAGTTCTTC. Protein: CASSQAGTGVSNEQFF.

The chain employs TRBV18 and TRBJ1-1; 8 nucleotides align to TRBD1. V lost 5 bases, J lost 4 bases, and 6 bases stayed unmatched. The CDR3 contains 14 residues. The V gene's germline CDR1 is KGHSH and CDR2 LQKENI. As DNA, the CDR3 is TGTGCCAGCTCAACCAGGGGGCAGAGCACTGAAGCTTTCTTT. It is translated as CASSTRGQSTEAFF.

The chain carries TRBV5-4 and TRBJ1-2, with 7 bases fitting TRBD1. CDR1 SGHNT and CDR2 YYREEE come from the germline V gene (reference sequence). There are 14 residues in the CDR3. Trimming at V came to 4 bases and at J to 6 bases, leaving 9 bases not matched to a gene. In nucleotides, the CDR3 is TGTGCCAGCAGCGGGACAGCCCTAAGCCATGGCTACACCTTC. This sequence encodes CASSGTALSHGYTF. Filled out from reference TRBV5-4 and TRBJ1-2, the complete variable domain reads ETGVTQSPTHLIKTRGQQVTLRCSSQSGHNTVSWYQQALGQGPQFIFQYYREEENGRGNFPPRFSGLQFPNYSSELNVNALELDDSALYLCASSGTALSHGYTFGSGTRLTVV.

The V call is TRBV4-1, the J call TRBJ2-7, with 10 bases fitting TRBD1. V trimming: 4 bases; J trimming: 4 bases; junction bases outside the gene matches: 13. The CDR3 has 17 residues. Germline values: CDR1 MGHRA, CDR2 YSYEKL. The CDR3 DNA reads TGCGCCAGCAGCCCGGGGACAGGGGCTAACCATTTTTACGAGCAGTACTTC. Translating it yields CASSPGTGANHFYEQYF.

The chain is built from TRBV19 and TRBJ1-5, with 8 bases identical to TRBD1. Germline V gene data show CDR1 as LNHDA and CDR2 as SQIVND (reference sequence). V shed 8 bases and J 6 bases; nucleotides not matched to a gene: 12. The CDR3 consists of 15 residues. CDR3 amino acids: CASVQGANRRQPQHF. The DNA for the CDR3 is TGTGCCAGTGTTCAGGGGGCTAATCGCCGTCAGCCCCAGCATTTT.